This TCR beta chain was documented in a study of blood T cell repertoires in COVID-19. Data came from immunoSEQ multiplex PCR; TCRdb stores just in-frame clones and leaves some out. This sample has 150,000 to 200,000 clones, with about 80% found just once. CDR1 and CDR2 from the germline V gene are SNHLY and FYNNEI. Unmatched junction bases numbered 13, after V lost 8 bases and J lost 5 bases. The CDR3 spans 15 residues. This sequence originates from a man aged 65-85 years who had recovered from COVID-19. V and J are TRBV2 and TRBJ1-1, with TRBD1 matching 8 bases. The sequenced sample consisted of peripheral blood. CDR3 amino acids: CASFQDPGGRTEAFF. In DNA form, the CDR3 reads TGTGCCAGCTTTCAGGATCCAGGGGGCCGGACTGAAGCTTTCTTT.